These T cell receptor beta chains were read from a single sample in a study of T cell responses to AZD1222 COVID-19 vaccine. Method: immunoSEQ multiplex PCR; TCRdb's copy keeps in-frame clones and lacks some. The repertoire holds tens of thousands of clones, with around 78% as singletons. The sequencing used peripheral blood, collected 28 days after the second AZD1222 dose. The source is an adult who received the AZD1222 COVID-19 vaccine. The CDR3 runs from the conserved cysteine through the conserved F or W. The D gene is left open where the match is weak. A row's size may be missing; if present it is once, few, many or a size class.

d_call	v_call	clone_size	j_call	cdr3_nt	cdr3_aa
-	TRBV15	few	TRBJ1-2	TGTGCCACCAGCATCCCCAAGGGCTATGGCTACACCTTC	CATSIPKGYGYTF
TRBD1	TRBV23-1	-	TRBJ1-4	TGCGCCAGCAGCCCGGGACGGGACAGGGGGCTTGAGGATGAAAAACTGTTTTTT	CASSPGRDRGLEDEKLFF
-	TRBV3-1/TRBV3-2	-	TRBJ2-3	TGTGCCAGCAGCCTGGAATCAGATACGCAGTATTTT	CASSLESDTQYF
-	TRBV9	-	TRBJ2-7	TGTGCCAGCAGCGTAGGTAAAGGGGGCTACGAGCAGTACTTC	CASSVGKGGYEQYF
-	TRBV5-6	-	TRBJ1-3	TGTGCCAGCAGCTTCCCATCTACCGGAAACACCATATATTTT	CASSFPSTGNTIYF
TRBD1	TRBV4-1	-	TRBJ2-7	TGCGCCAGCAGCCGAGATCCGGGACAGGGATCCTACGAGCAGTACTTC	CASSRDPGQGSYEQYF
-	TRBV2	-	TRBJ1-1	TGTGCCATCCACACCGTAGCGAACACTGAAGCTTTCTTT	CAIHTVANTEAFF
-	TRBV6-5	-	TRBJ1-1	TGTGCCAGCACCCATAGACAGAACACTGAAGCTTTCTTT	CASTHRQNTEAFF
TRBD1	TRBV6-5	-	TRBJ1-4	TGTGCCAGCAGTTCCGGGACAGGGGGCTTTGGGGAAAAACTGTTTTTT	CASSSGTGGFGEKLFF
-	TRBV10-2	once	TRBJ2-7	TGCGCCAGCGGGCAGCCCGGGATGGGCTCCTACGAGCAGTACTTC	CASGQPGMGSYEQYF
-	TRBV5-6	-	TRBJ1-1	TGTGCCAGCATCGTTTCGGGGAAGACTGAAGCTTTCTTT	CASIVSGKTEAFF
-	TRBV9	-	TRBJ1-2	TGTGCCAGCAGCGTAGGGGTCGATTCTAACTATGGCTACACCTTC	CASSVGVDSNYGYTF
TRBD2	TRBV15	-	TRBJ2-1	TGTGCCACCAGCAGAGGGGGGGGTTTGGGTTCCTACAATGAGCAGTTCTTC	CATSRGGGLGSYNEQFF
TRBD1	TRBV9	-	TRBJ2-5	TGTGCCAGCAGCGTAGAGCCAGGGGGAGTGGAGACCCAGTACTTC	CASSVEPGGVETQYF
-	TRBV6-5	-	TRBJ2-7	TGTGCCAGCAAAAATCAAGACGAGCAGTACTTC	CASKNQDEQYF
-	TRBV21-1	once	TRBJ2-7	TGTGCCAGCAGCAATCGGCGGTACTCCTACGAGCAGTACTTC	CASSNRRYSYEQYF
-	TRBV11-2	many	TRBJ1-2	TGTGCCAGCAGCTCCCTGAGACCGAACTATGGCTACACCTTC	CASSSLRPNYGYTF
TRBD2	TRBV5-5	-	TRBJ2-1	TGTGCCAGCAGCCTCGGGACTATCTACAATGAGCAGTTCTTC	CASSLGTIYNEQFF
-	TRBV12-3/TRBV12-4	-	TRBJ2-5	TGTGCCAGCAGCACCCAGATTGGCGGGGCGAAGGACTTC	CASSTQIGGAKDF
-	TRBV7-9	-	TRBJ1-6	TGTGCCAGCAGCTCACTAACGGGGATTTATAATTCACCCCTCCACTTT	CASSSLTGIYNSPLHF
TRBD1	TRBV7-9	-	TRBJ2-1	TGTGCCAGCAGCTCCCGGGACAGGGGATCCTACAATGAGCAGTTCTTC	CASSSRDRGSYNEQFF
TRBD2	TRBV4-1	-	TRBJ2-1	TGCGCCAGCAGCCACCCCCAGACTAGCGGGGTGGACAATGAGCAGTTCTTC	CASSHPQTSGVDNEQFF
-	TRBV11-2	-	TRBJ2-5	TGTGCCAGCAGCTTGGGTGCTTCGGCCCAGTACTTC	CASSLGASAQYF
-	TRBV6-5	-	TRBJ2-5	TGTGCCAGCAGAGCGGACGGCCGGGGGACCCAGTACTTC	CASRADGRGTQYF
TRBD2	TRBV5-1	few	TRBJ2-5	TGCGCCAGCAGCTGGCCGCCAGCGGGAGAACTGGAGACCCAGTACTTC	CASSWPPAGELETQYF
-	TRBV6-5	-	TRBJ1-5	TGTGCCAGGGGACACAGAACCGAAAATCAGCCCCAGCATTTT	CARGHRTENQPQHF
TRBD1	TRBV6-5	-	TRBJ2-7	TGTGCCAGCAGATGGGACAGGAGGAGCGAGCAGTACTTC	CASRWDRRSEQYF
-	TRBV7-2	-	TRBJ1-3	TGTGCCAGCAGCCCTTGGGACACCCCATGGGGTGGAAACACCATATATTTT	CASSPWDTPWGGNTIYF
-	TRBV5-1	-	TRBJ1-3	TGCGCCAGCAGCTTGGGGGATCTCGGAAACACCATATATTTT	CASSLGDLGNTIYF
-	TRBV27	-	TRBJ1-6	TGTGCCAGCAGTTTAATTACCGGCCAGCTTAATTCACCCCTCCACTTT	CASSLITGQLNSPLHF
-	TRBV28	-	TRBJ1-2	TGTGCCAGCAGTCCCGAGGGACATGGCTACACCTTC	CASSPEGHGYTF
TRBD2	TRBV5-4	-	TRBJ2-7	TGTGCCAGCAGCCCCAGCGGGGCCTCCTACGAGCAGTACTTC	CASSPSGASYEQYF
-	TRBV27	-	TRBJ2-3	TGTGCCAGCAGTTTAAGGTCACGGAGAAGGGATACGCAGTATTTT	CASSLRSRRRDTQYF
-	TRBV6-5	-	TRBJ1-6	TGTGCCAGCAGCCTGTCTTGGGATCATAATTCACCCCTCCACTTT	CASSLSWDHNSPLHF
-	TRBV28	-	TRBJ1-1	TGTGCCAGCAGTTTAAGGGGCCCCGTCAACACTGAAGCTTTCTTT	CASSLRGPVNTEAFF
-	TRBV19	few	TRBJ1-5	TGTGCCAGTATGTCGGACATCGTACGCAATCAGCCCCAGCATTTT	CASMSDIVRNQPQHF
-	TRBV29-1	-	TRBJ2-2	TGCAGCGGCCTTCCTACAGGAGCCGGGGAGCTGTTTTTT	CSGLPTGAGELFF
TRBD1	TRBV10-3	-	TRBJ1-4	TGTGCCATCAGTGAGTCTAGGTGGCAGGGGGATACCGAAAAACTGTTTTTT	CAISESRWQGDTEKLFF
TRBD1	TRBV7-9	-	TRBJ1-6	TGTGCCAGCAGCCCATGGACAGGGAACTCACCCCTCCACTTT	CASSPWTGNSPLHF
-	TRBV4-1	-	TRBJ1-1	TGCGCCAGCAGCCAAGCAGCTGATTTGGTGGGTCAGAACACTGAAGCTTTCTTT	CASSQAADLVGQNTEAFF
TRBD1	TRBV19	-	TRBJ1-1	TGTGCCAGTAGTACCGGCGTGGGACAGGGCCTCACTGAAGCTTTCTTT	CASSTGVGQGLTEAFF
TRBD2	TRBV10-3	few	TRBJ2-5	TGTGCCATGCGCGGGGGGGGCGGAGAGACCCAGTACTTC	CAMRGGGGETQYF
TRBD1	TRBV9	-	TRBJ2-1	TGTGCCAGCAGCCGGACAGGGGACGCCTACAATGAGCAGTTCTTC	CASSRTGDAYNEQFF
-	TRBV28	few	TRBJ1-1	TGTGCCAGCACCCCATGGGGACGAGGGACTGAAGCTTTCTTT	CASTPWGRGTEAFF
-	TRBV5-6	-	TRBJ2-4	TGTGCCAGCAGCTTGACCAGGGAAGTCAAAAACATTCAGTACTTC	CASSLTREVKNIQYF
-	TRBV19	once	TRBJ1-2	TGTGCCAGTAGCCCTACTCGACAATTTAAGTATGGCTACACCTTC	CASSPTRQFKYGYTF
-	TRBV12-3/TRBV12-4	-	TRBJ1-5	TGTGCCAGCAGTCCTCAGGGATATCAGCCCCAGCATTTT	CASSPQGYQPQHF
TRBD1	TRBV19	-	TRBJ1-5	TGTGCCAGTTCCTGGCGATCCCGGGACAGAAGCAATCAGCCCCAGCATTTT	CASSWRSRDRSNQPQHF
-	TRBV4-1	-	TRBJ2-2	TGCGCCAGCAGCCAAGAGGAGGGTCCGGACACCGGGGAGCTGTTTTTT	CASSQEEGPDTGELFF
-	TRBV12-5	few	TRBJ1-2	TGTGCTAGTGGTTTCGACGGGGGCTATGGCTACACCTTC	CASGFDGGYGYTF
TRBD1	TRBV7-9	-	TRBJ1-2	TGTGCCAGCAGCTTAGAGACAGGGAACTATGGCTACACCTTC	CASSLETGNYGYTF
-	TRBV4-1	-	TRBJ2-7	TGCGCCAGCAGCCAAGATTTGGAGCAGTACTTC	CASSQDLEQYF
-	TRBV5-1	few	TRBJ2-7	TGCGCCAGCAGCTTGGCCGGAGGCACCTACGAGCAGTACTTC	CASSLAGGTYEQYF
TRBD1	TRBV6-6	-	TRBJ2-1	TGTGCCAGCAGTCCCCGAGGGACAGGGAGCTCCTACAATGAGCAGTTCTTC	CASSPRGTGSSYNEQFF